The TCR beta chain under discussion was sequenced for a study of blood T cell repertoires in COVID-19. The CDR3 contains 14 residues. Per the germline V gene, CDR1 is KGHDR and CDR2 is SFDVKD. V was pared by 7 bases and J by 2 bases, with 4 bases of the junction left unmatched. In the source study's methods: Amplification from reference gene primers served as the basis for estimated nucleated cell counts. Assay: immunoSEQ multiplex PCR; the TCRdb copy retains only in-frame clones and omits some. From that table come the V and J calls and clone size; the DNA was used to work out D and trimming. The data hold some 490,000 clones, with 70% to 90% observed a single time.

V is TRBV24-1 and J is TRBJ2-1; 7 bases agree with TRBD2. Sequencing was done on a sample of peripheral blood. The receptor's source is a human donor in a cohort sampled during active COVID-19. DNA of the CDR3: TGTGCCACCAGAAGCGGGGCCCCCTACAATGAGCAGTTCTTC. This encodes CATRSGAPYNEQFF.